This T cell receptor beta chain was captured by sequencing in a study of blood T cell repertoires in COVID-19. In its sample, this clone was seen once. Original data processing: From reference gene primer amplification, estimates of nucleated cell counts were derived. The data were produced by immunoSEQ multiplex PCR, yet TCRdb's version contains in-frame clones alone and is incomplete. V and J calls and clone size are those listed in that table; D and trimming were worked out from the DNA. In the table there are tens of thousands of clones, 88% of which are singletons. The CDR3 loop spans 15 amino acids. Germline assignment: CDR1 SEHNR and CDR2 FQNEAQ (reference sequence). The ends were cut back, 5 bases at V and 1 base at J, with 13 bases in the middle.

This sequence originates from a man between 65 and 85 years old in a cohort sampled during active COVID-19. V gene TRBV7-9 combines with J gene TRBJ2-3, with TRBD1 as a possible D gene (5 bases). Sequencing was carried out using peripheral blood. The DNA of the CDR3 is TGTGCCAGCAGCCCCCACTTGACAGGCACAGATACGCAGTATTTT. Its translation: CASSPHLTGTDTQYF.